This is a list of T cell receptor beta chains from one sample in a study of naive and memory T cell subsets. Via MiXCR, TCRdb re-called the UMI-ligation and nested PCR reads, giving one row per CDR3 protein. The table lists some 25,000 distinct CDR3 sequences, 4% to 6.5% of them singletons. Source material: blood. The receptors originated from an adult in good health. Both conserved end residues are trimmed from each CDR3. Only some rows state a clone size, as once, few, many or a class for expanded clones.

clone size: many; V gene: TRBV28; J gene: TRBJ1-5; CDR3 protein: ASSLFRSNQPQH
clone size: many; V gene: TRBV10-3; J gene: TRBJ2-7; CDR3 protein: AISESTVVYEQY
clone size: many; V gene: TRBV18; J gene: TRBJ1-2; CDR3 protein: ASSAGTSYGYT
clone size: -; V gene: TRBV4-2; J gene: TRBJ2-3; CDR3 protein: ASSQGTSGRSDTQY
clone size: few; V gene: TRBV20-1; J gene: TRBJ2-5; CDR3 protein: SARIAGQETQY
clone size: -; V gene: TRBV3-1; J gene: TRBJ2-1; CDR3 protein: ASSQVRTSGNEQF
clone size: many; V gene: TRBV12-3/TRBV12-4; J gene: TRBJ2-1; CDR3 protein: ASRPDPIRTSGITREQF
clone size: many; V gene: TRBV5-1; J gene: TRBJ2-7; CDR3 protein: ASSKGERIQEEQY
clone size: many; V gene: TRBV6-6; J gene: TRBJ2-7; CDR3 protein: ASMGDYAREGGYEQY
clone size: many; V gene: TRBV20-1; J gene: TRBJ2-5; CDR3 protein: SAERQVQETQY
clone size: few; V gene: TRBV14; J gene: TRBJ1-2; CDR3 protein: ASSQASGAGYT
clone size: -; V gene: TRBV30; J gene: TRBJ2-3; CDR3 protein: AWDRDGDTDTQY
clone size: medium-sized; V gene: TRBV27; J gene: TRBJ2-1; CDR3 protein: TSSLCSCVVKTSYNEQF
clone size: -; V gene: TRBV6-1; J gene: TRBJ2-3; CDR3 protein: ASSLDMTPTDTQY
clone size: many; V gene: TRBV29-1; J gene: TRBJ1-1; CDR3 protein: SVVFGSREEAF
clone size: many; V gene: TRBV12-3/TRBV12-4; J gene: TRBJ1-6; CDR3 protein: ASSLRRSYNSPLH
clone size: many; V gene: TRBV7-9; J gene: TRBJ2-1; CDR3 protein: ASSHYRSIEQF
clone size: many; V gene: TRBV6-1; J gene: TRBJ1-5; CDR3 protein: ASWSNQPQH
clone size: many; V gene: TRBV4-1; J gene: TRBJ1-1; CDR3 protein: ASSHDRTFEAF
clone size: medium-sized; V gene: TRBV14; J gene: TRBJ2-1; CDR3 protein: ASRPRQGAGTSGSNEQF
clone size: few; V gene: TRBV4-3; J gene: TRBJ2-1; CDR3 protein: ASSQGIAGLSSYNEQF
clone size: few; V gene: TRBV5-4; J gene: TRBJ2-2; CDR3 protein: ASSVGLAGGGELF
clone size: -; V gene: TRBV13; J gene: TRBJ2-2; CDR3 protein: ASSFGQGITTGELF
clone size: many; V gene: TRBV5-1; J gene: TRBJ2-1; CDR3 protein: ASSLVIGSHEQF
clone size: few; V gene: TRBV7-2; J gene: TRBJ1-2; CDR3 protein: ASSLQGDAGYT
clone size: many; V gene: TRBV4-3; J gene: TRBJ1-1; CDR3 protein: ASSQDRTTNTEAF
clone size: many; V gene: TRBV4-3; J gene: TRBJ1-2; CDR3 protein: ASSQDTARNYGYT
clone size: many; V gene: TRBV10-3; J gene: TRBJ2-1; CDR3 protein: AISEEGKWDNEQF
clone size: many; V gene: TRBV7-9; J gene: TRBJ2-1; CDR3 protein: ASSPLAGGGNEQF
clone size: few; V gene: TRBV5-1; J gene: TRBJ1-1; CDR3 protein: ASSRGSTEAF
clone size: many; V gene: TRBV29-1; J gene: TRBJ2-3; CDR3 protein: SHNSDTQY
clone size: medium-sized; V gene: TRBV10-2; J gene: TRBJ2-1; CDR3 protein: ASSERASFNEQF
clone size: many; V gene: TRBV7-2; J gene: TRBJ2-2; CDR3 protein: ASSLLPRGGFGELF
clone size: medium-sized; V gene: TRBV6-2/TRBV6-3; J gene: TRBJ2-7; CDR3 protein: ASISIQTYEQY
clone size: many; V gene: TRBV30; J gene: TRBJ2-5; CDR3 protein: AWSGETQY
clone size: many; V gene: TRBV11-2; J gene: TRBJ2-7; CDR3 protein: ASSFPPLSSYEQY
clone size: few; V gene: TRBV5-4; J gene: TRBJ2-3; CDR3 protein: ASSLASLAGALRTDTQY
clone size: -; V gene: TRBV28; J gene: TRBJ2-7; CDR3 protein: ASSFHGQGKHEQY
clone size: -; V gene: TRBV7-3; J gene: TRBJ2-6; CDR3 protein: ASSSTSTSGAYSGANVLT